Each of the 11 T cell receptor beta chains below was sequenced from the same sample in a study of blood T cells in healthy people across ages (dated by TCRdb to the mid-2010s). Library construction relied on 5' RACE. Reads for this sample came from an Illumina HiSeq 2500. A second roughly 7 to 11 cycle PCR used a sample-barcoded 5' primer and a J-beta primer mix. The public reads were reprocessed in TCRdb via fastp at Q25 and MiXCR, keeping in-frame beta chains. Rows with one shared CDR3 protein collapse into an entry with the most common genes and DNA. This sample has hundreds of thousands of distinct CDR3 sequences in its table, and around 50% of those were observed once. The ten most abundant clones make up just under 25% of the sample. Sequencing was done on a sample of blood. The receptor set was obtained from a man older than 75 in good health.

The J gene is TRBJ2-7, the V gene TRBV7-2; 8 positions match TRBD2. With 3 bases clipped from V and 2 bases from J, the junction kept 3 bases outside the gene matches. The germline V gene has CDR1 SGHTA and CDR2 FQGNSA. The CDR3 is 14 amino acids. CDR3 in DNA: TGTGCCAGCAGCTTGAATAGCGGGGCCTACGAGCAGTACTTC. Translation: CASSLNSGAYEQYF.

This clonotype was recorded many times. The chain employs TRBV4-1 and TRBJ1-5; D is undetermined. V lost 0 bases and J 5 bases, leaving 11 bases between the germline ends. The CDR3 extends over 15 amino acids. Germline CDR1 is MGHRA and CDR2 is YSYEKL. Here the CDR3 reads CASSQDGDPDQPQHF. The DNA of the CDR3 is TGCGCCAGCAGCCAAGATGGGGATCCCGATCAGCCCCAGCATTTT.

The rearrangement joins TRBV2 to TRBJ2-6; possible D gene TRBD1, 5 bases. The CDR3 has 15 amino acids. The V and J ends lost 7 bases and 4 bases respectively, with 14 bases between them. Germline CDR1 reads SNHLY; CDR2 reads FYNNEI. The CDR3 coding sequence is TGTGCCAGCACAGATCTAGGGGTAGGGGCCAACGTCCTGACTTTC. Protein: CASTDLGVGANVLTF.

On this clonotype itself: One junction end disagrees with the germline gene, perhaps due to a read error. The J gene is TRBJ2-3, the V gene TRBV6-5, with 11 bases identical to TRBD2. Germline-derived CDR1 and CDR2 are MNHEY and SVGAGI. This CDR3 spans 15 amino acids. Here the CDR3 reads CASSNSGGARDTRYF. The CDR3 DNA sequence: TGTGCCAGCAGCAATAGCGGGGGGGCCAGGGATACGCGGTATTTT.

The chain couples TRBV20-1 to TRBJ2-6; 7 bases agree with TRBD1. The CDR3 consists of 15 residues. Germline values: CDR1 DFQATT, CDR2 SNEGSKA (reference sequence). The V and J ends lost 5 bases and 2 bases, in that order; junction bases with no gene match: 6. The CDR3 spells CSAVDRVTGANVLTF. In nucleotides, the CDR3 is TGCAGTGCTGTAGACAGGGTGACTGGGGCCAACGTCCTGACTTTC.

There are a few counts of this clonotype. The chain joins TRBV11-1 to TRBJ2-1; 8 positions match TRBD2. Germline V gene lookup returns CDR1 SGHAT and CDR2 FQDESV (reference sequence). The J segment lost 9 bases and the V segment lost 3 bases, leaving 7 bases of the junction unmatched. The CDR3 is 14 amino acids. CDR3: CASSFSGGVSEQFF. In DNA, the CDR3 is TGTGCCAGCAGCTTTTCCGGGGGGGTTAGTGAGCAGTTCTTC. The full variable domain, its missing parts supplied by reference TRBV11-1 and TRBJ2-1, is EAEVAQSPRYKITEKSQAVAFWCDPISGHATLYWYRQILGQGPELLVQFQDESVVDDSQLPKDRFSAERLKGVDSTLKIQPAELGDSAMYLCASSFSGGVSEQFFGPGTRLTVL.

The gene calls are TRBV6-6 and TRBJ2-3, with TRBD2 matching over 11 bases. From germline, CDR1 is MNHNY and CDR2 SVGAGI (reference sequence). Unmatched junction bases numbered 5, after V lost 4 bases and J lost 2 bases. The CDR3 length is 16 residues. The CDR3 DNA follows: TGTGCCAGCAGTTCGACTAGCGGGGCCCACACAGATACGCAGTATTTT. Translation: CASSSTSGAHTDTQYF.

The rearrangement uses TRBV20-1 and TRBJ2-5; 11 bases are a match to TRBD2. Losses at the gene ends were 6 bases for V and 11 bases for J; bases not matched to a gene: 14. This CDR3 is built from 14 residues. The germline V gene has CDR1 DFQATT and CDR2 SNEGSKA (reference sequence). The CDR3 loop is CSAPTSGRYNEQYF. DNA for the CDR3: TGCAGTGCGCCCACTAGCGGGAGATACAATGAGCAGTACTTC.

This clonotype has a handful of counts. The chain recombines TRBV21-1 with TRBJ1-4; the listed D gene, TRBD1, was not tested against the DNA. TRBV21-1 is marked as a pseudogene. This CDR3 comprises 17 residues. The CDR3 sequence: CASSKKRTTGSNEKLFF. The CDR3 nucleotides are TGTGCCAGCAGCAAAAAAAGGACGACAGGGTCTAATGAAAAACTGTTTTTT.

V usage is TRBV18 and J usage is TRBJ2-4; the D is unclear. Matching the DNA end better, TRBJ2-7 makes the J call doubtful. This CDR3 contains 14 residues. Germline assignment: CDR1 KGHSH and CDR2 LQKENI. This chain's CDR3 is CASSPVGSSGEQYF. CDR3 DNA sequence: TGTGCCAGCTCACCAGTTGGCAGTTCTGGCGAGCAGTACTTC.

This chain links TRBV4-3 with TRBJ2-4, with D possibly being TRBD1 or TRBD2 (5 bases each). The DNA end is more similar to TRBJ2-7, so the J call may be wrong. This CDR3 comprises 16 residues. Germline V CDR1 and CDR2: LGHNA, YSLEER. The CDR3 loop is CASSQVGAGTAGEQYF. The CDR3 region has the DNA TGCGCCAGCAGCCAAGTCGGGGCAGGGACGGCTGGCGAGCAGTACTTC.